These 30 T cell receptor beta chains came from one sample sequenced in a study of PD-1 blockade in classical Hodgkin lymphoma. Every patient experienced relapse after autologous stem cell transplantation, and brentuximab vedotin exposure varied. Assay: immunoSEQ multiplex PCR; the TCRdb copy retains only in-frame clones and omits some. The sample includes tens of thousands of clones, roughly 78% of them seen just once. Sequencing used peripheral blood mononuclear cells (PBMCs), obtained at baseline. These receptor sequences come from a human donor with classical Hodgkin lymphoma.

CDR3 sequence reads: CASTDPAASTDTQYF. CDR3 coding DNA: TGTGCCAGCACCGACCCGGCAGCCTCCACAGATACGCAGTATTTT. The V and J genes are TRBV5-4 and TRBJ2-3; D is ambiguous. There are 15 residues in the CDR3. Trimming cost V 6 bases and J 2 bases, with 16 bases left between them. Germline V gene lookup returns CDR1 SGHNT and CDR2 YYREEE (reference sequence).

This clone was seen a single time. The J gene is TRBJ1-2, the V gene TRBV9; D gene unclear. This CDR3 contains 15 residues. CDR1 and CDR2 (germline): SGDLS, YYNGEE. Trimming took off 4 bases at V and 4 bases at J, with 17 bases between the two ends. CDR3 sequence: CASSPWEQPFYGYTF. CDR3 nucleotides: TGTGCCAGCAGCCCTTGGGAGCAGCCTTTCTATGGCTACACCTTC.

The chain recombines TRBV7-9 with TRBJ1-1; D uncertain. Germline CDR1 SEHNR, CDR2 FQNEAQ (reference sequence). The CDR3 extends over 14 amino acids. The germline V and J ends were trimmed by 7 bases and 2 bases, with 14 bases remaining between them. CDR3: CASTTVRENTEAFF. The CDR3 region has the DNA TGTGCCAGCACCACGGTCCGGGAAAACACTGAAGCTTTCTTT. The complete variable domain, with remaining parts taken from reference TRBV7-9 and TRBJ1-1, reads DTGVSQNPRHKITKRGQNVTFRCDPISEHNRLYWYRQTLGQGPEFLTYFQNEAQLEKSRLLSDRFSAERPKGSFSTLEIQRTEQGDSAMYLCASTTVRENTEAFFGQGTRLTVV.

This sequence joins TRBV5-1 and TRBJ2-1; TRBD2 matches at 9 bases. Germline assignment: CDR1 SGHRS and CDR2 YFSETQ. The CDR3 has 15 amino acids. V trimming: 5 bases; J trimming: 3 bases; junction bases outside the gene matches: 6. CDR3: CASRIAGDVYNEQFF. DNA for the CDR3: TGCGCCAGCAGGATAGCGGGGGATGTCTACAATGAGCAGTTCTTC.

J is TRBJ2-1 and V is TRBV18; TRBD2 is a possible D gene (5 bases). Germline V gene sequence: CDR1 KGHSH, CDR2 LQKENI. The CDR3 covers 16 residues. V lost 2 bases and J 7 bases, leaving 18 bases between the germline ends. The CDR3: CASSPGGPTLENEQFF. CDR3 sequence (DNA): TGTGCCAGCTCACCAGGAGGACCCACCCTGGAAAATGAGCAGTTCTTC.

V usage is TRBV5-1 and J usage is TRBJ2-3, with a possible D match to TRBD2 (5 bases). V was pared by 6 bases and J by 0 bases, with 11 bases between. The CDR3 extends over 14 amino acids. Germline V CDR1 and CDR2: SGHRS, YFSETQ. The CDR3 DNA reads as TGCGCCAGCATGGACTCTAGTAGCACAGATACGCAGTATTTT. Its translation: CASMDSSSTDTQYF. Variable domain in full (rest from reference TRBV5-1 and TRBJ2-3): KAGVTQTPRYLIKTRGQQVTLSCSPISGHRSVSWYQQTPGQGLQFLFEYFSETQRNKGNFPGRFSGRQFSNSRSEMNVSTLELGDSALYLCASMDSSSTDTQYFGPGTRLTVL.

The V and J genes are TRBV20-1 and TRBJ2-7, with 7 bases that match TRBD1. The germline V gene has CDR1 DFQATT and CDR2 SNEGSKA (reference sequence). With V trimmed by 5 bases and J by 7 bases, 5 bases remained unmatched. The CDR3 length is 11 residues. The CDR3 reads CSAPQGLEQYF. Written as DNA, the CDR3 is TGCAGTGCTCCACAGGGGCTGGAGCAGTACTTC.

The gene calls are TRBV18 and TRBJ1-6; 8 bases align to TRBD1. The CDR3 has 14 amino acids. Germline V gives CDR1 KGHSH, CDR2 LQKENI. V lost 6 bases and J lost 10; bases outside the gene matches: 8. This CDR3 reads CASSQQGEGSPLHF. CDR3 bases: TGTGCCAGCTCGCAACAGGGGGAGGGGTCACCCCTCCACTTT.

This sequence joins TRBV2 and TRBJ2-1, with 10 bases that match TRBD1. Germline V lookup: CDR1 SNHLY, CDR2 FYNNEI. The J segment lost 9 bases and the V segment lost 7 bases, leaving 6 bases of the junction unmatched. The CDR3 is 13 residues long. The CDR3, as DNA: TGTGCCAGCACCGGACAGGGGGTAGTTGAGCAGTTCTTC. Its translation: CASTGQGVVEQFF.

This CDR3 is CASSGRADYGYTF. In DNA form, the CDR3 reads TGTGCCAGCAGCGGCCGGGCTGACTATGGCTACACCTTC. The chain is built from TRBV6-5 and TRBJ1-2; no definite D call. V dropped 6 bases and J dropped 3 bases, with 11 bases sitting between them. CDR1 and CDR2 from the germline V gene are MNHEY and SVGAGI. The CDR3 is 13 amino acids.

J is TRBJ2-3 and V is TRBV7-2; tentatively, D is TRBD1 (6 bases). Germline assignment: CDR1 SGHTA and CDR2 FQGNSA. V was trimmed by 5 bases and J by 1 base, leaving 10 bases between them. This CDR3 is 14 amino acids long. The CDR3 loop reads CASSPRTGTDTQYF. The CDR3 coding sequence is TGTGCCAGCAGCCCGCGGACAGGCACAGATACGCAGTATTTT. The complete variable domain, with remaining parts taken from reference TRBV7-2 and TRBJ2-3, reads GAGVSQSPSNKVTEKGKDVELRCDPISGHTALYWYRQSLGQGLEFLIYFQGNSAPDKSGLPSDRFSAERTGGSVSTLTIQRTQQEDSAVYLCASSPRTGTDTQYFGPGTRLTVL.

This clone was found a few times. This chain connects TRBV5-1 to TRBJ2-2; a possible D gene is TRBD2 (6 bases). Germline assignment: CDR1 SGHRS and CDR2 YFSETQ. V was shortened by 2 bases and J by 3 bases, with 14 bases between the two germline ends. The CDR3 runs to 16 residues. CDR3: CASSFAGQSYTGELFF. CDR3 bases: TGCGCCAGCAGCTTTGCGGGGCAGTCGTACACCGGGGAGCTGTTTTTT.

V and J are TRBV19 and TRBJ2-3, with 8 bases fitting TRBD2. CDR1 and CDR2 from the germline V gene are LNHDA and SQIVND (reference sequence). V gave up 3 bases and J gave up 6 bases; unmatched junction bases: 5. The CDR3 sequence is 14 residues long. The CDR3 spells CASSIATGGDTQYF. CDR3 DNA sequence: TGTGCCAGTAGTATTGCGACGGGGGGGGATACGCAGTATTTT.

The CDR3 sequence is CASSLPGLAGGRDDEQFF. The CDR3 coding sequence is TGTGCCAGCAGCTTGCCTGGACTAGCGGGGGGGAGGGACGATGAGCAGTTCTTC. J is TRBJ2-1 and V is TRBV5-4, with 15 bases matching TRBD2. The V gene end was trimmed by 1 base and the J gene end by 8 bases; junction bases not matched to a gene: 10. Germline assignment: CDR1 SGHNT and CDR2 YYREEE (reference sequence). The length of the CDR3 is 18 residues.

The chain has TRBV15 and TRBJ2-7; 7 bases map to TRBD1. CDR1 LNHNV and CDR2 YYDKDF come from the germline V gene (reference sequence). The CDR3 is 15 amino acids. After removal of 3 bases from V and 1 base from J, the junction contained 6 bases not matched to a gene. As DNA, the CDR3 is TGTGCCACCAGCAGCTCCGACAGGGCATCCTACGAGCAGTACTTC. Translated, it gives CATSSSDRASYEQYF. Based on the CDR3 plus reference TRBV15 and TRBJ2-7, the full variable domain is DAMVIQNPRYQVTQFGKPVTLSCSQTLNHNVMYWYQQKSSQAPKLLFHYYDKDFNNEADTPDNFQSRRPNTSFCFLDIRSPGLGDTAMYLCATSSSDRASYEQYFGPGTRLTVT.

This clone appeared a single time. J is TRBJ1-5 and V is TRBV6-5; D remains ambiguous. The V end lost 6 bases, the J end lost 6 bases, and 15 bases lay between the germline ends. The germline V gene has CDR1 MNHEY and CDR2 SVGAGI. The CDR3 runs to 14 residues. The CDR3 loop is CASSLMGSAQPQHF. In nucleotides, the CDR3 is TGTGCCAGCAGCCTGATGGGCTCAGCTCAGCCCCAGCATTTT.

With regard to this clone: Other DNA variants within this sample encode the same CDR3. The gene calls are TRBV7-8 and TRBJ2-5, with 8 bases that match TRBD2. Per germline, CDR1 SGHVS and CDR2 FQNEAQ. The CDR3 is 18 amino acids. The junction had 17 bases not matched to a gene; V was cut back by 3 bases and J by 5 bases. This CDR3 reads CASSLALETGGRWETQYF. Here the CDR3 DNA reads TGTGCCAGCAGCTTGGCGCTCGAAACGGGGGGGCGGTGGGAGACCCAGTACTTC.

The J gene is TRBJ2-5, the V gene TRBV15; D not resolved. The CDR3 length is 13 residues. The V gene lost 0 bases and the J gene lost 4 bases, with 6 bases spanning the gap. Germline lookup yields CDR1 LNHNV and CDR2 YYDKDF (reference sequence). The CDR3 DNA reads TGTGCCACCAGCAGAGATCCACGAGAGACCCAGTACTTC. It codes for CATSRDPRETQYF.

The rearrangement joins TRBV4-1 to TRBJ2-7; no reliable D call. CDR3 length: 14 amino acids. Germline V gene data show CDR1 as MGHRA and CDR2 as YSYEKL. V was clipped by 0 bases and J by 0 bases, with 6 bases between them. CDR3 protein: CASSQEPGSYEQYF. In nucleotides, the CDR3 is TGCGCCAGCAGCCAAGAGCCCGGCTCCTACGAGCAGTACTTC.

The V and J genes are TRBV5-4 and TRBJ1-1; 7 positions agree with TRBD1. Trimming removed 0 bases from V and 2 bases from J; junction bases left unmatched: 4. CDR3 length: 15 residues. Germline loops: CDR1 SGHNT, CDR2 YYREEE (reference sequence). The CDR3 DNA reads TGTGCCAGCAGCTTGGTGCGGGACAGTAACACTGAAGCTTTCTTT. This sequence encodes CASSLVRDSNTEAFF.

The chain has TRBV10-3 and TRBJ1-2; 7 positions agree with TRBD1. Trimming cost V 2 bases and J 3 bases; bases outside gene matches: 12. The CDR3 has 17 amino acids. CDR1 and CDR2 from the germline V gene are ENHRY and SYGVKD. CDR3 sequence: CAISEGTARLRYYGYTF. The CDR3 region has the DNA TGTGCCATCAGTGAGGGGACAGCCCGACTTCGGTACTATGGCTACACCTTC.

This chain connects TRBV13 to TRBJ1-2; D not resolved. In germline, CDR1 is PRHDT, CDR2 FYEKMQ (reference sequence). This CDR3 contains 15 residues. Trimming pared 0 bases from V and 3 bases from J, leaving 11 bases between. CDR3 sequence (DNA): TGTGCCAGCAGCTTAGGGACATCGAAGCACTATGGCTACACCTTC. It is translated as CASSLGTSKHYGYTF.

The chain couples TRBV15 to TRBJ1-2; 8 bases fit TRBD1. Germline assignment: CDR1 LNHNV and CDR2 YYDKDF (reference sequence). The V and J ends lost 1 base and 2 bases, in that order; junction bases with no gene match: 6. This CDR3 has 16 amino acids. The CDR3 is CATSRGDRGLNYGYTF. CDR3 coding DNA: TGTGCCACCAGCAGAGGTGACAGGGGCCTCAACTATGGCTACACCTTC.

There are a few counts of this clone. The rearrangement joins TRBV7-2 to TRBJ1-6, with D perhaps TRBD1 (6 bases). Germline V gives CDR1 SGHTA, CDR2 FQGNSA. The CDR3 length is 17 residues. The V gene lost 1 base and the J gene lost 0 bases, with 10 bases spanning the gap. CDR3 loop: CASSLGDMGSYNSPLHF. The CDR3 nucleotides are TGTGCCAGCAGCTTAGGGGACATGGGCTCCTATAATTCACCCCTCCACTTT.

V gene TRBV30 combines with J gene TRBJ2-7, with TRBD1 matching over 7 bases. CDR1 is GTSNPN and CDR2 is SVGIG in the germline V gene (reference sequence). J lost 8 bases, V lost 1 base, and 8 bases had no gene match. The CDR3 spans 13 residues. CDR3: CAWSAGTETKQYF. DNA for the CDR3: TGTGCCTGGAGTGCCGGGACAGAGACAAAGCAGTACTTC.

The chain has TRBV2 and TRBJ2-2; TRBD1 agrees at 9 bases. The V gene end was trimmed by 5 bases and the J gene end by 3 bases; junction bases not matched to a gene: 4. This CDR3 has 15 residues. Germline CDR1 SNHLY, CDR2 FYNNEI. The CDR3 sequence: CASSLQGADTGELFF. The CDR3 DNA sequence: TGTGCCAGCAGTCTACAGGGGGCGGACACCGGGGAGCTGTTTTTT.

The rearrangement uses TRBV2 and TRBJ2-2; D unresolved. The ends were cut back, 1 base at V and 5 bases at J, with 5 bases in the middle. Germline V gene data show CDR1 as SNHLY and CDR2 as FYNNEI. The CDR3 spans 13 residues. The CDR3 nucleotides are TGTGCCAGCAGTGAAGTGGGGACCGGGGAGCTGTTTTTT. Residues: CASSEVGTGELFF.

The genes are TRBV7-9 and TRBJ2-1, with D possibly being TRBD2 (5 bases). Germline loops: CDR1 SEHNR, CDR2 FQNEAQ (reference sequence). This CDR3 is built from 15 residues. The ends were cut back, 4 bases at V and 1 base at J, with 11 bases in the middle. CDR3: CASSWATGSYNEQFF. The CDR3 coding sequence is TGTGCCAGCAGCTGGGCGACGGGGTCCTACAATGAGCAGTTCTTC.

This rearrangement joins TRBV18 to TRBJ2-7; D is unclear. Germline V gives CDR1 KGHSH, CDR2 LQKENI. The CDR3 length is 13 residues. Trimming shortened V by 0 bases and J by 3 bases, and 6 bases separated the two germline ends. As DNA, the CDR3 is TGTGCCAGCTCACCACCACAGAGCTACGAGCAGTACTTC. Amino acid sequence: CASSPPQSYEQYF.

This chain uses TRBV19 with TRBJ1-2; 8 nucleotides line up with TRBD1. The CDR3 is 12 residues long. Trimming at V came to 10 bases and at J to 8 bases, leaving 9 bases not matched to a gene. Germline CDR1 reads LNHDA; CDR2 reads SQIVND (reference sequence). The CDR3, as DNA: TGTGCCACCCGAAGGACAGGGAGCGGCTACACCTTC. It translates to CATRRTGSGYTF.